One and the same sample provided the 31 T cell receptor beta chains below, sequenced in a study of human T cells and chemical hapten exposure. TCRdb called the RACE reads again in MiXCR, with one record for every CDR3 protein. The sample includes more than 250,000 distinct CDR3 sequences, over 8% of them seen just once. The time point is: pre-sensitization, week 0. As to treatment: therapeutic diphenylcyclopropenone sensitization with weekly scalp DPC. Sequenced here: whole blood, sampled in connection with sensitization to the hapten diphenylcyclopropenone (DPC). The source is a woman in her thirties or forties with alopecia areata. Some clones in this sample may be carry-over from other donors' samples.

This clonotype was seen only a few times. The chain combines TRBV9 with TRBJ2-7, with D possibly TRBD2 on 5 matching bases. Trimming took off 0 bases at V and 2 bases at J, with 21 bases between the two ends. This CDR3 has 18 residues. The germline V gene has CDR1 SGDLS and CDR2 YYNGEE. CDR3 amino acids: CASSVDAGGTGSPYEQYF. For the CDR3, the DNA is TGTGCCAGCAGCGTAGATGCCGGAGGCACCGGCTCTCCCTACGAGCAGTACTTC.

The chain carries TRBV20-1 and TRBJ2-5; 10 nucleotides agree with TRBD2. This CDR3 region has 16 residues. Germline CDR1 DFQATT, CDR2 SNEGSKA (reference sequence). Trimming cost V 3 bases and J 7 bases; bases outside gene matches: 14. The CDR3 DNA is TGCAGTGCTAGGGCAGCGGGAGGGCCGGTAGTTGGGACCCAGTACTTC. As protein: CSARAAGGPVVGTQYF.

This clonotype was recorded a few times. The chain has TRBV7-2 and TRBJ2-1; perhaps TRBD1 as D (6 bases). Trimming stripped 8 bases from V and 6 bases from J, with 17 bases between. The V gene's germline CDR1 is SGHTA and CDR2 FQGNSA. This CDR3 region has 14 residues. The CDR3 is CASQTTGSGNEQFF. Here the CDR3 DNA reads TGTGCCAGCCAAACCACAGGGTCGGGCAATGAGCAGTTCTTC.

This clonotype was found a few times. This chain joins TRBV6-1 and TRBJ2-7; D may correspond to TRBD1 or TRBD2 (5 bases each). CDR1 is MNHNS and CDR2 is SASEGT in the germline V gene. The V end lost 0 bases, the J end lost 5 bases, and 11 bases lay between the germline ends. This CDR3 is built from 14 residues. CDR3 loop: CASSEAGGYHEQYF. The CDR3, as DNA: TGTGCCAGCAGTGAAGCTGGGGGATACCACGAGCAGTACTTC.

J is TRBJ1-5 and V is TRBV6-5; D remains unclear. This CDR3 spans 11 amino acids. Trimming pared 8 bases from V and 1 base from J, leaving 3 bases between. Germline loops: CDR1 MNHEY, CDR2 SVGAGI. CDR3 in amino acids: CASGSNQPQHF. CDR3 nucleotides: TGTGCCAGCGGCAGCAATCAGCCCCAGCATTTT.

This clonotype came up a few times. The genes are TRBV27 and TRBJ2-2, with D possibly TRBD1 on 6 matching bases. The V end was cut by 6 bases, the J end by 4 bases, with 12 bases between. Germline V gene lookup returns CDR1 MNHEY and CDR2 SMNVEV (reference sequence). This CDR3 spans 14 amino acids. CDR3 nucleotides: TGTGCCAGCAGGCGGACAGTGAGCACCGGGGAGCTGTTTTTT. Its protein is CASRRTVSTGELFF.

This clonotype has a handful of counts. The junction departs from the called germline gene at one end, perhaps through a read error. This chain joins TRBV7-9 and TRBJ1-1; 7 bases line up with TRBD1. The CDR3 length is 14 residues. Germline assignment: CDR1 SEHNR and CDR2 FQNEAQ (reference sequence). CDR3: CGSRPGTANTEAFF. CDR3 DNA sequence: TGCGGGAGCCGACCCGGGACAGCGAACACTGAAGCTTTCTTT.

The chain links TRBV6-6 to TRBJ2-1; maybe TRBD2 (6 bases). Looked up from germline, CDR1 is MNHNY and CDR2 is SVGAGI (reference sequence). V lost 11 bases to trimming and J lost 6 bases, with 14 bases between them. This CDR3 spans 12 amino acids. The CDR3 DNA reads as TGTGCCTGGGGGGAGAGGGGCAATGAGCAGTTCTTC. Translated, it gives CAWGERGNEQFF.

The V gene is TRBV5-1, the J gene TRBJ1-5, with D unclear. The germline CDR1 and CDR2 sequences are SGHRS and YFSETQ. V lost 1 base, J lost 5 bases, and 10 bases lay in between. The CDR3 runs to 14 residues. The CDR3 DNA reads TGCGCCAGCAGCTTGTATCCCGGGGATCAGCCCCAGCATTTT. Encoded protein: CASSLYPGDQPQHF.

In its sample, this clonotype was seen many times. The chain has TRBV28 and TRBJ2-5; tentative D call: TRBD2 (6 bases). CDR1 and CDR2 (germline): MDHEN, SYDVKM. This CDR3 comprises 13 residues. V was shortened by 3 bases and J by 5 bases, with 10 bases between the two germline ends. CDR3 residues: CASSFTGTETQYF. In DNA form, the CDR3 reads TGTGCCAGCAGTTTTACCGGGACTGAGACCCAGTACTTC.

This clonotype was detected a few times. The V call is TRBV10-3, the J call TRBJ1-6, with 9 nucleotides matching TRBD1. V lost 6 bases to trimming and J lost 4 bases; unmatched junction nucleotides: 4. CDR3 length equals 15 residues. Germline V gene lookup returns CDR1 ENHRY and CDR2 SYGVKD. The CDR3 here is CAIRGTGTYNSPLHF. The CDR3 DNA reads TGTGCCATCAGAGGGACAGGGACATATAATTCACCCCTCCACTTT.

This clonotype was picked up a small number of times. This chain links TRBV7-2 with TRBJ2-7, with 9 bases matching TRBD1. The CDR3 contains 15 residues. The germline V gene encodes CDR1 SGHTA and CDR2 FQGNSA. Trimming at V came to 6 bases and at J to 2 bases, leaving 8 bases not matched to a gene. CDR3 residues: CASRVFGDRAYEQYF. CDR3 nucleotides: TGTGCCAGCAGGGTCTTCGGGGACAGGGCCTACGAGCAGTACTTC.

This clonotype was seen more than once but under ten times. The V and J genes are TRBV6-2 or TRBV6-3 and TRBJ2-7, with 7 positions matching TRBD1. V lost 2 bases to trimming and J lost 7 bases; unmatched junction nucleotides: 2. The germline V gene encodes CDR1 MNHEY and CDR2 SVGEGT. The CDR3 is 12 amino acids. The CDR3 nucleotides are TGTGCCAGCAGTTACACAGGGGAAGAGCAGTACTTC. Residues: CASSYTGEEQYF.

This clonotype turned up a few times. The chain has TRBV28 and TRBJ2-3, with TRBD2 identical over 14 bases. In germline, CDR1 is MDHEN, CDR2 SYDVKM. This CDR3 is built from 20 residues. V dropped 6 bases and J dropped 0; count of bases not matched to a gene: 14. The chain's CDR3 is CASSPGTSGGLSISTDTQYF. CDR3 in DNA: TGTGCCAGCAGCCCAGGGACTAGCGGGGGTCTTTCTATCAGCACAGATACGCAGTATTTT. Filled out from reference TRBV28 and TRBJ2-3, the complete variable domain reads DVKVTQSSRYLVKRTGEKVFLECVQDMDHENMFWYRQDPGLGLRLIYFSYDVKMKEKGDIPEGYSVSREKKERFSLILESASTNQTSMYLCASSPGTSGGLSISTDTQYFGPGTRLTVL.

This chain links TRBV5-1 with TRBJ2-5; TRBD2 matches 14 bases. The CDR3 is made up of 16 amino acids. Germline assignment: CDR1 SGHRS and CDR2 YFSETQ. The ends lost 0 bases at V and 5 bases at J; junction bases unmatched: 3. DNA for the CDR3: TGCGCCAGCAGCTTGGCGGGACTAGCGGGGGAGGAGACCCAGTACTTC. This sequence encodes CASSLAGLAGEETQYF.

V and J are TRBV4-3 and TRBJ2-7; TRBD2 matches at 8 bases. J gave up 7 bases and V 1 base, and 6 bases lay outside the gene matches. The CDR3 length is 14 residues. Germline-derived CDR1 and CDR2 are LGHNA and YSLEER. CDR3 DNA: TGCGCCAGCAGCCAAGTTACGGCGGGAGGAGAGCAGTACTTC. Amino acid sequence: CASSQVTAGGEQYF.

There are many counts of this clonotype. The gene calls are TRBV12-3 or TRBV12-4 and TRBJ1-5; D may be TRBD1 (6 bases). The CDR3 is made up of 14 amino acids. V gave up 10 bases and J gave up 4 bases, with 17 bases separating them. The CDR3 DNA reads as TGTGCCACCGGGCCGGGGGCTGGAAATCAGCCCCAGCATTTT. It is translated as CATGPGAGNQPQHF.

The chain carries TRBV20-1 and TRBJ2-7; D uncertain. V shed 6 bases and J shed 6 bases, with 9 bases lying between them. Germline assignment: CDR1 DFQATT and CDR2 SNEGSKA (reference sequence). This CDR3 spans 10 amino acids. The CDR3 loop is CSATYTEQYF. The CDR3 bases are TGCAGTGCAACTTATACCGAGCAGTACTTC.

The CDR3 spells CASSSIRQRSSYEQYF. The CDR3, as DNA: TGTGCCAGCAGTTCAATTAGACAGAGGAGCTCCTACGAGCAGTACTTC. The chain links TRBV28 to TRBJ2-7, with a tentative D call TRBD1 (5 bases). This CDR3 spans 16 amino acids. The germline CDR1 and CDR2 sequences are MDHEN and SYDVKM. The ends were cut back, 4 bases at V and 0 bases at J, with 16 bases in the middle.

This clonotype was observed a few times. The chain combines TRBV5-6 with TRBJ2-5, with unresolved D. V was clipped by 3 bases and J by 4 bases, with 13 bases between them. The CDR3 totals 14 residues. The germline V gene encodes CDR1 SGHDT and CDR2 YYEEEE. The CDR3 is CASSSDGWSETQYF. The DNA for the CDR3 is TGTGCCAGCAGCTCGGACGGGTGGTCAGAGACCCAGTACTTC.

This clonotype was picked up a small number of times. This sequence joins TRBV7-9 and TRBJ1-2; 8 bases are shared with TRBD1. CDR3 length equals 14 residues. CDR1 is SEHNR and CDR2 is FQNEAQ in the germline V gene (reference sequence). Losses at the gene ends were 3 bases for V and 6 bases for J; bases not matched to a gene: 6. CDR3: CASSFSQGVDGYTF. CDR3 nucleotide sequence: TGTGCCAGCAGCTTTTCACAGGGGGTTGATGGCTACACCTTC.

This clonotype was counted many times. This chain uses TRBV28 with TRBJ2-3; a weak D match, TRBD2 (6 bases). The V gene's germline CDR1 is MDHEN and CDR2 SYDVKM. V was shortened by 3 bases and J by 5 bases, with 15 bases between the two germline ends. The CDR3 runs to 15 residues. The CDR3 protein is CASSFGGTFGDTQYF. In DNA, the CDR3 is TGTGCCAGCAGTTTCGGCGGGACCTTTGGAGATACGCAGTATTTT.

This clonotype showed up just a few times. This sequence joins TRBV28 and TRBJ1-5, with D perhaps TRBD1 (6 bases). V lost 3 bases and J lost 3, with 12 bases in between. The V gene's germline CDR1 is MDHEN and CDR2 SYDVKM. The CDR3 totals 15 residues. CDR3 in DNA: TGTGCCAGCAGTTTCTCCCAGGGGCTCAATCAGCCCCAGCATTTT. Translation gives CASSFSQGLNQPQHF.

There are many counts of this clonotype. This sequence joins TRBV6-2 or TRBV6-3 and TRBJ2-1, with D possibly called TRBD1 or TRBD2 (5 bases each). CDR1 and CDR2 from the germline V gene are MNHEY and SVGEGT. Trimming left V 7 bases short and J 8 bases short, with 15 bases between. CDR3 size: 13 residues. The CDR3 region is CASTTRGPDEQFF. The CDR3 DNA sequence: TGTGCCAGCACCACCCGGGGACCCGATGAGCAGTTCTTC.

At least ten counts were recorded for this clonotype. This chain uses TRBV29-1 with TRBJ2-7; TRBD1 aligns across 11 bases. V lost 0 bases, J lost 4 bases, and 5 bases stayed unmatched. CDR3 size: 15 residues. Germline V gene lookup returns CDR1 SQVTM and CDR2 ANQGSEA. CDR3 nucleotides: TGCAGCGTTGAAGATCGGGACAGGGGGGCTTACGAGCAGTACTTC. This codes for CSVEDRDRGAYEQYF.

The table lists this clonotype with a few counts. The V and J genes are TRBV20-1 and TRBJ2-7, with D unclear. The CDR3 loop spans 14 amino acids. The germline V gene has CDR1 DFQATT and CDR2 SNEGSKA (reference sequence). Trimming shortened V by 8 bases and J by 6 bases, and 23 bases separated the two germline ends. In DNA, the CDR3 is TGCAGTACCCCATTACTGAACGCCCCCGGCGAGCAGTACTTC. Encoded protein: CSTPLLNAPGEQYF.

This clonotype was recorded many times. The genes are TRBV9 and TRBJ2-3; D is unclear. Germline V CDR1 and CDR2: SGDLS, YYNGEE. The CDR3 is made up of 13 amino acids. Trimming took 4 bases from V and 0 from J, leaving 6 bases between them. Written as DNA, the CDR3 is TGTGCCAGCAGCTATTCTAGCACAGATACGCAGTATTTT. Protein product: CASSYSSTDTQYF. The full variable domain, in which reference TRBV9 and TRBJ2-3 provide the parts outside the CDR3, is DSGVTQTPKHLITATGQRVTLRCSPRSGDLSVYWYQQSLDQGLQFLIQYYNGEERAKGNILERFSAQQFPDLHSELNLSSLELGDSALYFCASSYSSTDTQYFGPGTRLTVL.

The table lists this clonotype with many counts. J is TRBJ2-2 and V is TRBV6-5, with 9 bases fitting TRBD1. Germline V gene data show CDR1 as MNHEY and CDR2 as SVGAGI. The junction had 2 bases not matched to a gene; V was cut back by 4 bases and J by 5 bases. This CDR3 is 14 amino acids long. This CDR3 is CASSWDRVTGELFF. In nucleotides, the CDR3 is TGTGCCAGCAGTTGGGACAGGGTGACCGGGGAGCTGTTTTTT.

Only a few counts were recorded for this clonotype. This chain uses TRBV2 with TRBJ1-2; weak D call: TRBD1 (5 bases). CDR3 length: 16 residues. The V and J ends lost 6 bases and 0 bases respectively, with 17 bases between them. Germline V gene sequence: CDR1 SNHLY, CDR2 FYNNEI. In nucleotides, the CDR3 is TGTGCCAGCAGGCATAGACAGACGACCTCTAACTATGGCTACACCTTC. Protein sequence: CASRHRQTTSNYGYTF.

The V call is TRBV12-3 or TRBV12-4, the J call TRBJ1-3, with D unresolved. This CDR3 spans 15 amino acids. Trimming shortened V by 6 bases and J by 2 bases, and 14 bases separated the two germline ends. The CDR3 sequence: CASSPFPTAGNTIYF. CDR3 nucleotide sequence: TGTGCCAGCAGCCCATTTCCCACGGCTGGAAACACCATATATTTT.

This clonotype was picked up a small number of times. J is TRBJ2-7 and V is TRBV4-1, with 7 bases matching TRBD2. CDR1 and CDR2 from the germline V gene are MGHRA and YSYEKL. This CDR3 comprises 16 residues. After removal of 4 bases from V and 4 bases from J, the junction contained 13 bases not matched to a gene. The CDR3 here is CASSRVAGGNSYEQYF. Here the CDR3 DNA reads TGCGCCAGCAGCCGAGTAGCGGGTGGGAACTCATACGAGCAGTACTTC.